A selection of T cell receptor beta chains follows, all from one sample in a study of blood T cell repertoires in COVID-19. TCRdb's copy holds only in-frame clones and misses some; the assay was immunoSEQ multiplex PCR. The sample lists 360,000 or so clones; more than 85% were seen once. Material: PBMCs or T cells enriched from blood (not recorded which). The receptors shown here come from a woman in her 30s who had recovered from COVID-19. Both conserved end residues are part of each CDR3. The order of the fields is J gene, V gene, D gene, clone size, CDR3 protein, CDR3 DNA. D genes are given only for firm matches. Only some rows state a clone size, as once, few, many or a class for expanded clones.

>TRBJ1-5|TRBV23-1|TRBD1|NA
CASFRDRGLLQPQHF
TGCGCCAGCTTCCGGGACAGGGGGCTTCTTCAGCCCCAGCATTTT
>TRBJ1-4|TRBV19|NA|NA
CASSRAVTATNEKLFF
TGTGCCAGTAGTAGGGCAGTTACTGCAACTAATGAAAAACTGTTTTTT
>TRBJ2-1|TRBV5-4|NA|NA
CASRPRLPPTDEQFF
TGTGCCAGCAGGCCTAGACTACCCCCCACCGATGAGCAGTTCTTC
>TRBJ1-5|TRBV7-8|NA|NA
CASSFGEPNQPQHF
TGTGCCAGCAGCTTCGGAGAACCCAATCAGCCCCAGCATTTT
>TRBJ2-5|TRBV5-1|NA|few
CASSLYREQETQYF
TGCGCCAGCAGCTTGTACAGGGAGCAAGAGACCCAGTACTTC
>TRBJ2-3|TRBV6-5|NA|NA
CASSYGGALSTDTQYF
TGTGCCAGCAGTTACGGGGGGGCTTTATCCACAGATACGCAGTATTTT
>TRBJ1-2|TRBV27|TRBD1|NA
CASHPGQGYYGYTF
TGTGCCAGCCATCCGGGACAGGGCTACTATGGCTACACCTTC
>TRBJ1-2|TRBV27|TRBD1|few
CASTGQGALGYTF
TGTGCCAGCACGGGACAGGGGGCGCTTGGCTACACCTTC
>TRBJ2-3|TRBV7-8|TRBD1|NA
CASSLDRVRADTQYF
TGTGCCAGCAGCTTGGACAGGGTTAGGGCAGATACGCAGTATTTT
>TRBJ2-1|TRBV28|NA|few
CASRDPGVVLQFF
TGTGCCAGCAGAGACCCCGGGGTGGTCTTGCAGTTCTTC
>TRBJ2-2|TRBV11-2|TRBD1|NA
CASSWGGDRVTGELFF
TGTGCCAGCAGCTGGGGCGGGGACAGGGTGACCGGGGAGCTGTTTTTT
>TRBJ1-2|TRBV6-5|TRBD1|few
CASRTGDNYGYTF
TGTGCCAGCAGGACAGGGGACAACTATGGCTACACCTTC
>TRBJ1-1|TRBV2|NA|NA
CASSDQATEAFF
TGTGCCAGCAGTGATCAGGCCACTGAAGCTTTCTTT
>TRBJ2-2|TRBV7-6|TRBD2|NA
CASSLEGLVGTGELFF
TGTGCCAGCAGCCTAGAGGGACTAGTGGGCACCGGGGAGCTGTTTTTT
>TRBJ1-2|TRBV6-5|TRBD1|NA
CASSKDRGGYGYTF
TGTGCCAGCAGTAAGGACAGGGGCGGCTATGGCTACACCTTC
>TRBJ2-3|TRBV5-6|NA|NA
CASSEDRATQYF
TGTGCCAGCAGCGAGGACAGAGCTACGCAGTATTTT
>TRBJ1-5|TRBV3-1/TRBV3-2|NA|NA
CASSQDSGYQPQHF
TGTGCCAGCAGCCAAGATTCCGGTTATCAGCCCCAGCATTTT
>TRBJ1-1|TRBV4-1|NA|NA
CASSHTSEAFF
TGCGCCAGCAGCCACACCAGTGAAGCTTTCTTT
>TRBJ2-3|TRBV5-8|NA|NA
CASSSPWGATGTDTQYF
TGTGCCAGCAGCTCCCCCTGGGGAGCGACTGGCACAGATACGCAGTATTTT
>TRBJ2-7|TRBV27|TRBD1|NA
CASSQATGGTYEQYF
TGTGCCAGCAGCCAAGCTACAGGGGGAACCTACGAGCAGTACTTC
>TRBJ2-3|TRBV5-1|TRBD2|NA
CASSPGLAVRDTQYF
TGCGCCAGCAGCCCGGGACTAGCAGTCCGAGATACGCAGTATTTT
>TRBJ2-2|TRBV14|TRBD2|NA
CASSRLRAGGDTGELFF
TGTGCCAGCAGCCGCCTGAGGGCGGGAGGGGACACCGGGGAGCTGTTTTTT
>TRBJ1-1|TRBV29-1|NA|NA
CSVALATGLEAFF
TGCAGCGTTGCCCTCGCAACAGGCCTTGAAGCTTTCTTT
>TRBJ2-7|TRBV14|NA|NA
CASSQQGTYEQYF
TGTGCCAGCAGCCAACAGGGTACCTACGAGCAGTACTTC
>TRBJ2-1|TRBV4-2|NA|NA
CASSQDRSGGYNEQFF
TGTGCCAGCAGCCAAGATAGATCGGGTGGTTACAATGAGCAGTTCTTC
>TRBJ1-6|TRBV27|TRBD1|NA
CASSLTTGGNSPLHF
TGTGCCAGCAGTTTAACAACAGGGGGAAATTCACCCCTCCACTTT
>TRBJ1-1|TRBV2|TRBD1|NA
CASRADRLNTEAFF
TGTGCCAGCAGAGCGGACAGGTTGAACACTGAAGCTTTCTTT